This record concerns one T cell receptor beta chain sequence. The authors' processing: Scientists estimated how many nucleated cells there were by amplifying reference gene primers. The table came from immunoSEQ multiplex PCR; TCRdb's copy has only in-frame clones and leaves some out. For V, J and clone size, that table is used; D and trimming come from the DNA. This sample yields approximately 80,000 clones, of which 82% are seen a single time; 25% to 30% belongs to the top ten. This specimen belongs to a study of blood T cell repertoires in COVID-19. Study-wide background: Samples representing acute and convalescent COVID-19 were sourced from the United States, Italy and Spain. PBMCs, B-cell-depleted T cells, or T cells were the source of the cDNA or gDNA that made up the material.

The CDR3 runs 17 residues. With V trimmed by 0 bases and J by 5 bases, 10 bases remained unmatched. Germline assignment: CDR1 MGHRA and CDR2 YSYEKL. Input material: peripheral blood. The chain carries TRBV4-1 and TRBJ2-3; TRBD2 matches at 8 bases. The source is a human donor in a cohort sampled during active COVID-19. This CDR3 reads CASSQEMRGASGDTQYF. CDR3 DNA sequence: TGCGCCAGCAGCCAAGAGATGCGGGGGGCCAGTGGAGATACGCAGTATTTT.